Below, 9 T cell receptor beta chains from the same sample are listed, as sequenced in a study of blood T cells in healthy people across ages. A J-beta primer mix and a sample-barcoded 5' primer were used in a second PCR of roughly 6 to 11 cycles. TCRdb redid the calling of the 5' RACE reads with MiXCR, one entry per CDR3 protein. The sample lists roughly 1,500,000 distinct CDR3 sequences, roughly 40% occurring once. The source material was blood. Receptor source: a woman aged 18-30 years in good health.

V and J are TRBV12-3 or TRBV12-4 and TRBJ2-2; 16 nucleotides agree with TRBD2. This CDR3 has 19 residues. J lost 0 bases, V lost 6 bases, and 7 bases had no gene match. The CDR3 coding sequence is TGTGCCAGCAGCCCCGGGACTAGCGGGGGGGCGGCGAACACCGGGGAGCTGTTTTTT. It translates to CASSPGTSGGAANTGELFF.

The chain recombines TRBV25-1 with TRBJ2-5, with a possible D match to TRBD2 (6 bases). TRBJ2-7 explains the end of the DNA better; the J call may be wrong. The CDR3 contains 15 residues. Germline assignment: CDR1 MGHDK and CDR2 SYGVNS. The CDR3 protein is CASSEPLGGGSEQYF. CDR3 sequence (DNA): TGTGCCAGCAGTGAACCCCTGGGCGGAGGGAGCGAGCAGTACTTC.

This chain uses TRBV29-1 with TRBJ2-1; D remains ambiguous. Germline-derived CDR1 and CDR2 are SQVTM and ANQGSEA. This CDR3 has 11 amino acids. The V end lost 5 bases, the J end lost 9 bases, and 11 bases lay between the germline ends. CDR3 protein: CSVLSTGEQFF. The CDR3 DNA follows: TGCAGCGTTCTTTCGACTGGTGAGCAGTTCTTC.

Details on this clonotype: The junction departs from the called germline gene at one end, perhaps through a read error. The chain uses TRBV5-5 and TRBJ1-2, with 8 bases identical to TRBD1. Germline CDR1 is SGHKS and CDR2 is YYEKEE (reference sequence). The CDR3 runs to 16 residues. In DNA, the CDR3 is TGTGCCAGCCGACCCGGGCAGGGGGCAAACGACTATGACTACACCTTC. Protein sequence: CASRPGQGANDYDYTF.

Only a few counts were recorded for this clonotype. This rearrangement joins TRBV3-1 to TRBJ1-2; TRBD1 is a possible D gene (5 bases). V lost 6 bases and J 4 bases, leaving 21 bases between the germline ends. Germline lookup yields CDR1 LGHDT and CDR2 YNNKEL (reference sequence). The CDR3 runs 16 residues. CDR3 amino acids: CASSSRQDEGVYGYTF. CDR3 in DNA: TGTGCCAGCAGTTCGAGGCAGGACGAAGGGGTCTATGGCTACACCTTC.

This chain links TRBV6-1 with TRBJ2-7; D gene unclear. The CDR3 extends over 17 amino acids. The germline CDR1 and CDR2 sequences are MNHNS and SASEGT. The ends were cut back, 3 bases at V and 7 bases at J, with 25 bases in the middle. The CDR3 sequence: CASSEFSRLSSYNEQYF. The CDR3 DNA reads TGTGCCAGCAGTGAGTTTTCGAGACTGTCTTCCTACAATGAGCAGTACTTC.

The chain joins TRBV5-1 to TRBJ2-1; TRBD2 matches 9 bases. The CDR3 extends over 17 amino acids. Germline lookup yields CDR1 SGHRS and CDR2 YFSETQ. V was pared by 4 bases and J by 7 bases, with 15 bases of the junction left unmatched. The CDR3 bases are TGCGCCAGCAGCCCCCGGGTAGCGGGAGTAATAGAGAATGAGCAGTTCTTC. Its protein product is CASSPRVAGVIENEQFF.

Concerning this clonotype itself: Since a much larger clone is just one base distant, this may be a read error. The V and J genes are TRBV29-1 and TRBJ2-1; D is unclear. CDR3 length: 12 amino acids. The V end was cut by 1 base, the J end by 10 bases, with 11 bases between. Germline CDR1 is SQVTM and CDR2 is ANQGSEA. This CDR3 reads CSVEGHADEQFF. CDR3 DNA: TGCAGCGTTGAAGGTCACGCGGACGAGCAGTTCTTC.

As to this clonotype: Germline and junction disagree at one end, which may indicate a read error. The chain joins TRBV5-1 to TRBJ2-7, with TRBD1 identical over 10 bases. This CDR3 is built from 14 residues. Germline CDR1 reads SGHRS; CDR2 reads YFSETQ. CDR3 sequence reads: CASGLGQGYNEQYF. The CDR3 nucleotides read TGCGCCAGCGGCTTGGGACAGGGGTACAATGAGCAGTACTTC.